This paragraph covers one T cell receptor beta chain sequence. As originally analysed: How many nucleated cells were present was estimated from reference gene primer amplification. Clones were sequenced by immunoSEQ multiplex PCR, and TCRdb holds only the in-frame ones, with some missing. V and J calls plus clone size are reproduced from that table; the DNA served to infer D and trimming. The sample holds about 190,000 clones, approximately 79% seen once. The record originates from a study of blood T cell repertoires in COVID-19. About the study: The study drew acute and convalescent COVID-19 samples from the United States, Italy and Spain. T cells, B-cell-depleted T cells, or PBMCs provided the cDNA or gDNA that served as material.

Germline lookup yields CDR1 LGHNA and CDR2 YSLEER. The length of the CDR3 is 15 residues. Deletions cut 0 bases from V and 8 bases from J, with 17 bases between. This rearrangement joins TRBV4-3 to TRBJ2-7; D not resolved. Sequenced sample: peripheral blood. This receptor was identified in a man in his 60s with active or convalescent COVID-19. CDR3 sequence reads: CASSQELDGERKQYF. The CDR3 nucleotides are TGCGCCAGCAGCCAAGAACTCGACGGAGAGCGTAAGCAGTACTTC.